The present T cell receptor beta chain was sequenced within a study of blood T cell repertoires in COVID-19. Study information: Acute and convalescent COVID-19 specimens originated in the United States, Italy and Spain. From T cells, B-cell-depleted T cells, or PBMCs came the material, which was cDNA or gDNA.

Per the study methods: Reference gene primers were amplified, and this amplification served to estimate nucleated cell counts. TCRdb's copy holds only in-frame clones and misses some; the assay was immunoSEQ multiplex PCR. Clone size and V and J calls were adopted from that table, with D and trimming inferred from the DNA. This table has 75,000 to 90,000 clones, around 90% appearing once. This CDR3 is 14 amino acids long. Germline loops: CDR1 SEHNR, CDR2 FQNEAQ (reference sequence). Trimming took 5 bases from V and 2 from J, leaving 12 bases between them. Comment on this clone: Other DNA sequences in this specimen translate into the identical CDR3.

The chain links TRBV7-9 to TRBJ1-1; D is perhaps TRBD1 (5 bases). The TCR sequence derives from a man older than 75 with acute or convalescent COVID-19. The sequencing input was peripheral blood. CDR3 protein: CASSPQGGNTEAFF. As DNA, the CDR3 is TGTGCCAGCAGCCCCCAGGGTGGTAACACTGAAGCTTTCTTT.